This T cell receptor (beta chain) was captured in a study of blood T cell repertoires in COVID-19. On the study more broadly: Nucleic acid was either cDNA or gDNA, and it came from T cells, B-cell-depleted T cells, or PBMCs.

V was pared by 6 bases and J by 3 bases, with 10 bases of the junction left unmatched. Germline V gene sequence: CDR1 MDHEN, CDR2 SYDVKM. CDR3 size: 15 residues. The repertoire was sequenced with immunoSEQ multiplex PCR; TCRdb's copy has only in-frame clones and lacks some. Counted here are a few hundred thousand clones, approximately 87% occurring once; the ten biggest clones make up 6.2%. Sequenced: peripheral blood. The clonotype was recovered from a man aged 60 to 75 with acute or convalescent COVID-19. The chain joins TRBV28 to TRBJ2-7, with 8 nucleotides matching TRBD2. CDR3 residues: CASSGIREGRYEQYF. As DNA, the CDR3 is TGTGCCAGCAGCGGGATCCGGGAGGGCCGCTACGAGCAGTACTTC. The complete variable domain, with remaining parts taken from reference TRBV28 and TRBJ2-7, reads DVKVTQSSRYLVKRTGEKVFLECVQDMDHENMFWYRQDPGLGLRLIYFSYDVKMKEKGDIPEGYSVSREKKERFSLILESASTNQTSMYLCASSGIREGRYEQYFGPGTRLTVT.